This TCR beta chain was captured in a study of cytomegalovirus exposure and HLA in healthy donors (TCRdb year 2017). For the study in its entirety: An earlier analysis of fewer than 750 of the donors reported 250 to 300 Gb of sequence data and 117 million unique TCR beta sequences obtained from some 200 million T cells. Around 300 gigabases of sequencing data and tens of millions of unique TCR sequences were included in an early release covering roughly 600 HLA-typed donors. The genetic ancestry cluster associated with self-reported Caucasian donors included over 65% of the roughly 400 genotyped donors. The study aimed to test whether signatures of past pathogen exposure could be identified by cataloging public T cell receptors. The study profiled the T cell repertoires of fewer than 850 subjects by immunosequencing and related them to cytomegalovirus serostatus. Besides the first cohort of around 700 subjects, a separate validation cohort made up of roughly 120 different subjects was used. High-throughput TCR immunosequencing, statistical association of individual TCRs with disease status, and machine learning were combined to predict cytomegalovirus infection status. To study patterns of TCR occurrence, a later analysis re-analyzed previously published TCR beta repertoires from just over 650 donors and added high-resolution HLA genotyping. In the later analysis, no new phenotypic data were used to find candidate immune exposures; instead, reliance was placed on TCR beta sequences and their occurrence across donors. An earlier analysis of 587 of the donors used high-throughput TCR beta sequencing to judge whether each TCR beta V gene segment behaved as functional or pseudogenic. Donor age, sex, ethnicity and CMV serostatus were collected together with the repertoire data. A later genetic analysis used genome-wide SNP genotypes for about three fifths of the 666 donors, treating that subset as a discovery cohort. Every discovery cohort repertoire had been produced on one sequencing platform. Class I and class II HLA loci were covered by the typing at four-digit resolution. The number of donors typed differed by locus, with roughly 620-640 for A, B, C, DRB1 and DQB1, 522 for DQA1, 600 to 610 for DPA1, and over 400 for DPB1. Five DR-DQ haplotypes were handled as single units for association and clustering because linkage in the cohort was strong. Among about 400 genotyped donors of the cohort, an average of about 240,000 unique TCR beta nucleotide sequences was sequenced per donor, of which 15% to 20% were non-productive.

The germline V gene yields SGHNT for CDR1 and YENEEA for CDR2. The CDR3 starts with the cysteine, ends with the phenylalanine, and has 13 residues. Only the CDR3 DNA is retained, 39 bases long and in frame from the first base. Trimming at the junction amounts to 5 bases on V and 3 bases on J, and the germline ends lie 10 bases apart. Overall results and qualifications from the work: Strong co-occurrence of HLA alleles, especially DR and DQ, made assigning TCR associations to individual alleles difficult. In the study, 164 TCR beta chains were listed as associated with cytomegalovirus. In this cohort, only TCR beta chains were sequenced, and detectable features were limited by the absence of alpha or paired-chain data. Because counts were too low, under 20 rarely observed V segments, including chromosome 9 orphons, were left out of the earlier analysis of several hundred of the donors. Most TCR sequences were observed very rarely across donors, whereas some public TCRs were present in many individuals. Compared with the approximately 700-donor mean, donors in an Asian-associated ancestry cluster had fewer N-insertions in productive TCRs, according to a later genetic analysis. Presence/absence analyses assumed roughly uniform sequencing depth across donors, an assumption that may not hold. Correlated functional status among segregating V segments might reflect linkage disequilibrium, but an unknown experimental factor could not be ruled out. A later analysis reported that several top co-occurrence clusters appeared linked to parvovirus B19, influenza, CMV and Epstein-Barr virus. CMV serostatus was the only immune exposure information available for the cohort. Some IMGT-functional V segments, including TRBV6-2 and TRBV6-3, could not be told apart with the 87-base-pair reads, so those segments were excluded. A further reported finding was that TCR beta sequences accurately predicted the HLA-A and HLA-B alleles for most subjects in the first cohort. In a later analysis, most CMV-associated TCR beta chains were found to appear HLA-restricted, with HLA associations seemingly driven largely by CMV exposure. The authors suggested that the approach could potentially be generalized to other disease states and immunological phenotypes. An association between a missense DCLRE1C variant and V-gene and J-gene trimming of TCR beta chains was found in a later genetic analysis and replicated in an independent cohort. Cytomegalovirus status was reported to be diagnosed by the classifier with high specificity and sensitivity in both the original and validation cohorts. The sequencing pipeline was judged likely to have produced a cluster of highly shared sequence variants as a technical artifact. Specific HLA alleles were associated with about 17,000 TCR beta sequences at a false discovery rate of 0.05 in a later analysis. In vitro tests confirmed that three of the cytomegalovirus-associated TCR beta chains recognize cytomegalovirus antigens. In an earlier analysis of approximately 600 of the donors, most TCR beta V segments were observed in productive rearrangements about 87% or about 30% of the time, broadly matching IMGT annotations. Because some donors lacked HLA typing at each locus, the association tests relied only on the typed subset. A later analysis found that HLA-associated TCR beta chains were more clonally expanded and had lower generation probabilities than equally common non-associated chains. According to a later analysis, TCR association rates differed among HLA loci, with DRB1 alleles showing the most associated TCRs and HLA-C alleles showing the fewest.

Of note for this clone: Its antigen is not yet known. Nothing much larger sits one base from this clone, and base qualities are not available.

The cohort consisted of 600 to 700 healthy bone marrow donors. At the time of sampling, every cohort member was nominally healthy, though immune exposures that went unrecorded were likely present. The donor tested CMV seronegative, placing the donor among the 300 to 400 seronegative members of the cohort. A peripheral blood sample was provided by each donor, and peripheral blood mononuclear cells were used for TCR beta sequencing. Genomic DNA was extracted from the blood cell samples with the Qiagen DNeasy Blood Extraction Kit. Library preparation employed the immunoSEQ multiplex PCR assay. The multiplex PCR relied on a mix of 60 forward primers for TCR Vbeta segments and 13 reverse primers for TCR Jbeta segments. The CDR3 region of rearranged TCR beta genes was amplified from genomic DNA by a multiplex PCR assay. On the Illumina HiSeq System, the amplified TCR beta libraries were sequenced as 87-base-pair reads. As for the authors' bioinformatics: In a later analysis, around 80 million unique TCR beta chains were counted across the roughly 700 repertoires, and about 9.9 million of these chains were shared by at least two donors. Raw reads were error-corrected and collapsed into unique sequences by a nearest-neighbor algorithm in which closely related sequences were merged to remove PCR and sequencing errors. V, D and J gene segments were assigned by aligning CDR3 sequences to IMGT reference sequences. Each retained sequence needed at least a six-nucleotide match to both a V gene segment and a J gene segment. Rearrangements were called productive when the CDR3 lacked stop codons and stayed in frame with V and J; all others were non-productive. Following IMGT convention, CDR3 was defined as the stretch from the second conserved V-encoded cysteine to the conserved J-encoded phenylalanine. The earlier analysis of a few hundred of the donors excluded any sequence lacking an unambiguous match to a single V gene segment. An earlier analysis of some 610 of the donors called V segments functional above 56.7% productive rearrangements and segregating when the between-donor standard deviation exceeded 5%. A statistical classification framework was built for diagnosing cytomegalovirus status from the catalog of TCR beta chain sequences. In a later analysis, V and J genes were assigned by comparing TCR nucleotide sequences against IMGT/GENE-DB human TR gene sequences. The TCRdist pipeline was used in a later analysis to assign CDR3 sequences and most-parsimonious VDJ recombination scenarios. In a later analysis, each TCR beta chain was defined by its CDR3 amino acid sequence together with its V-gene family, and reads without a unique V-gene family were excluded. In a later analysis, 450 to 600 highly shared, low-generation-probability nucleotide sequences were removed to address suspected cross-contamination and a sequencing artifact. In a later analysis, a clonal expansion index for each public chain was calculated from normalized within-repertoire ranks of inferred template counts. A later analysis computed generation probabilities with a VDJ recombination model fitted to out-of-frame rearrangements, and checked the results against IGoR. In a later analysis, TCR-TCR, TCR-HLA and TCR-CMV co-occurrence was scored with hypergeometric tests, and a repertoire-size bias correction was applied to TCR pairs. A later analysis estimated false discovery rates by permuting HLA or CMV assignments 20 times. A later analysis grouped co-occurring TCRs with DBSCAN, adding TCRdist sequence similarity when clustering within HLA-allele-positive subsets. Repertoires with fewer than 30,000 or more than 120,000 public chains, plus five repertoires with anomalous nucleotide sharing, were excluded from co-occurrence clustering. The table was pulled from immuneACCESS by TCRdb, which kept in-frame rearrangements only. Such tables lose some clones; where checked, under half of the loss comes from unresolved V genes, and the rest has no known cause. V and J calls and clone size are copied from that table; D and trimming were computed from the DNA. Present in this sample are about 150,000 clones, roughly 72% of which were seen just once. The ten largest clonotypes hold under 2.5% of the sample.

This sequence uses TRBV11-3 and TRBJ2-5; the D region possibly corresponds to TRBD1 (6 bases align). This TCR derives from a man in his thirties or forties in good health and CMV-seronegative. The sample was PBMCs. The CDR3 sequence is CASSKTGKETQYF. At the DNA level, the sequence is TGTGCCAGCAGCAAGACAGGAAAAGAGACCCAGTACTTC.